Following are 30 T cell receptor beta chains from one sample sequenced in a study of T cell repertoires in cytomegalovirus infection. TCRdb re-called the reads through MiXCR, storing one row per CDR3 protein. The repertoire holds a few hundred thousand distinct CDR3 sequences, about an eighth seen once, with around 8.7% in the top ten. Material: PBMCs. Receptors originate from a human donor in good health (CMV status not recorded). Some clones in this sample may be carry-over from other donors' samples.

In this sample, this clonotype turned up a few times. This sequence joins TRBV5-1 and TRBJ2-3, with TRBD1 matching over 7 bases. Germline V gene lookup returns CDR1 SGHRS and CDR2 YFSETQ. With 5 bases clipped from V and 5 bases from J, the junction kept 11 bases outside the gene matches. CDR3 size: 15 residues. The CDR3 region is CASRLTGEWRDTQYF. CDR3 nucleotides: TGCGCCAGCAGATTAACAGGGGAGTGGAGAGATACGCAGTATTTT.

This clonotype was seen repeatedly, ten times or more. The chain has TRBV7-8 and TRBJ2-7, with D hard to call. The ends were cut back, 3 bases at V and 1 base at J, with 7 bases in the middle. CDR1 is SGHVS, CDR2 FQNEAQ, per germline. There are 13 residues in the CDR3. CDR3 in DNA: TGTGCCAGCAGCTTTCCGCCTTCCTACGAGCAGTACTTC. Translation: CASSFPPSYEQYF.

The chain is built from TRBV27 and TRBJ1-2; the D is unclear. The germline gives CDR1 MNHEY, CDR2 SMNVEV (reference sequence). The V end lost 6 bases, the J end lost 6 bases, and 8 bases lay between the germline ends. There are 11 residues in the CDR3. The CDR3 coding sequence is TGTGCCAGCAGGAGTAATAATGGCTACACCTTC. Protein: CASRSNNGYTF.

The chain has TRBV25-1 and TRBJ2-5; TRBD1 matches 9 bases. The CDR3 consists of 14 residues. The germline V gene encodes CDR1 MGHDK and CDR2 SYGVNS. The V segment lost 6 bases and the J segment 4 bases; nucleotides outside the gene matches: 6. The CDR3 nucleotides read TGTGCCAGCAGGGTTACAGGGGGCGGAGAGACCCAGTACTTC. Protein product: CASRVTGGGETQYF.

This clonotype has at least ten counts. The chain links TRBV9 to TRBJ2-3; D unresolved. Germline V gene lookup returns CDR1 SGDLS and CDR2 YYNGEE. The CDR3 length is 15 residues. Trimming removed 4 bases from V and 1 base from J, with 13 bases in between. The CDR3 nucleotides are TGTGCCAGCAGCCTTGGATGGAGCCGCACAGATACGCAGTATTTT. This translates into CASSLGWSRTDTQYF.

This clonotype was seen many times. This rearrangement joins TRBV20-1 to TRBJ1-5; 8 nucleotides agree with TRBD1. The CDR3 runs 14 residues. Unmatched junction bases numbered 11, after V lost 7 bases and J lost 6 bases. Germline V gives CDR1 DFQATT, CDR2 SNEGSKA (reference sequence). The CDR3 DNA sequence: TGCAGTGGGGCAGGAGGCAGGGGGCTTCAGCCCCAGCATTTT. Its protein product is CSGAGGRGLQPQHF.

The rearrangement joins TRBV6-6 to TRBJ2-2; 8 nucleotides align to TRBD2. From germline, CDR1 is MNHNY and CDR2 SVGAGI (reference sequence). The CDR3 sequence is 20 residues long. Unmatched junction bases numbered 13, after V lost 0 bases and J lost 1 base. CDR3 residues: CASSYSIGLRAGENTGELFF. The CDR3 DNA follows: TGTGCCAGCAGTTACTCGATTGGACTCCGAGCGGGAGAGAACACCGGGGAGCTGTTTTTT.

This clonotype occurred a few times. V is TRBV18 and J is TRBJ1-1, with 8 positions matching TRBD1. In germline, CDR1 is KGHSH, CDR2 LQKENI. This CDR3 spans 14 amino acids. V gave up 2 bases and J gave up 6 bases; unmatched junction bases: 5. The CDR3 here is CASSPLDRASEAFF. CDR3 nucleotides: TGTGCCAGCTCACCATTGGACAGGGCGTCTGAAGCTTTCTTT.

At least ten counts were recorded for this clonotype. The chain combines TRBV7-2 with TRBJ2-3; 11 nucleotides agree with TRBD2. The CDR3 contains 15 residues. V trimming: 1 base; J trimming: 5 bases; junction bases outside the gene matches: 2. Germline V gives CDR1 SGHTA, CDR2 FQGNSA. CDR3 amino acids: CASSLGGLAGDTQYF. The CDR3 DNA reads as TGTGCCAGCAGCTTAGGAGGACTAGCGGGAGATACGCAGTATTTT.

This clonotype was counted ten times or more. The V and J genes are TRBV7-9 and TRBJ1-2; D uncertain. Germline-derived CDR1 and CDR2 are SEHNR and FQNEAQ (reference sequence). V was shortened by 5 bases and J by 4 bases, with 11 bases between the two germline ends. This CDR3 is 13 amino acids long. CDR3 region: CASSKSGSYGYTF. For the CDR3, the DNA is TGTGCCAGCAGCAAATCGGGATCCTATGGCTACACCTTC.

This clonotype appeared many times. CDR3 sequence: CASSLASEYEQYF. The CDR3 DNA follows: TGTGCCAGCAGCTTAGCTTCCGAGTACGAGCAGTACTTC. The J gene is TRBJ2-7, the V gene TRBV7-2; no firm D call. The germline V gene encodes CDR1 SGHTA and CDR2 FQGNSA. The CDR3 is 13 amino acids. The V gene lost 0 bases and the J gene lost 4 bases, with 7 bases spanning the gap.

This clonotype was counted ten times or more. The rearrangement uses TRBV4-3 and TRBJ1-2; possible D gene TRBD1, 6 bases. CDR1 is LGHNA, CDR2 YSLEER, per germline. V was clipped by 0 bases and J by 3 bases, with 8 bases between them. This CDR3 region has 14 residues. DNA for the CDR3: TGCGCCAGCAGCCAAGACAGGGGCGACTATGGCTACACCTTC. Its translation: CASSQDRGDYGYTF.

In this sample, this clonotype turned up many times. This rearrangement joins TRBV12-3 or TRBV12-4 to TRBJ2-1, with 9 bases matching TRBD2. The CDR3 is made up of 13 amino acids. Trimming cost V 7 bases and J 8 bases; bases outside gene matches: 6. Here the CDR3 reads CASIAGAVDEQFF. The CDR3 DNA sequence: TGTGCCAGCATAGCGGGAGCGGTGGATGAGCAGTTCTTC.

The V gene is TRBV28, the J gene TRBJ2-6, with a possible D match to TRBD2 (5 bases). CDR3 length equals 18 residues. V was clipped by 5 bases and J by 0 bases, with 17 bases between them. The germline V gene encodes CDR1 MDHEN and CDR2 SYDVKM. The CDR3 loop is CASSPPRAALSGANVLTF. The DNA for the CDR3 is TGTGCCAGCAGTCCCCCCAGAGCGGCCCTCTCTGGGGCCAACGTCCTGACTTTC.

This clonotype was detected ten times or more. The chain employs TRBV9 and TRBJ1-2, with D perhaps TRBD1 (5 bases). Germline V gives CDR1 SGDLS, CDR2 YYNGEE. Trimming shortened V by 2 bases and J by 3 bases, and 14 bases separated the two germline ends. The CDR3 contains 15 residues. The CDR3 loop reads CASSVRSGTDYGYTF. The CDR3 bases are TGTGCCAGCAGCGTCCGTTCAGGGACGGACTATGGCTACACCTTC.

This clonotype was picked up one time. The J gene is TRBJ2-5, the V gene TRBV20-1; D gene unclear. The germline gives CDR1 DFQATT, CDR2 SNEGSKA (reference sequence). This CDR3 is built from 12 residues. V was pared by 7 bases and J by 3 bases, with 12 bases between. The CDR3 loop reads CSGLGAEETQYF. CDR3 bases: TGCAGTGGTCTAGGAGCAGAAGAGACCCAGTACTTC.

V is TRBV15 and J is TRBJ2-5, with D possibly matching TRBD1 (5 bases). The V gene's germline CDR1 is LNHNV and CDR2 YYDKDF (reference sequence). V gave up 1 base and J gave up 2 bases, with 5 bases separating them. The CDR3 has 13 amino acids. CDR3 protein: CATSRAGQETQYF. Written as DNA, the CDR3 is TGTGCCACCAGCAGAGCAGGGCAAGAGACCCAGTACTTC.

This clonotype occurred a few times. For the CDR3, the DNA is TGCAGTGCTAGTGGCGACAGGGTGGATCAGCCCCAGCATTTT. It is translated as CSASGDRVDQPQHF. The chain couples TRBV20-1 to TRBJ1-5; TRBD1 matches 7 bases. The CDR3 extends over 14 amino acids. Germline V gives CDR1 DFQATT, CDR2 SNEGSKA (reference sequence). Trimming took 3 bases from V and 5 from J; bases not matched to a gene: 7.

This clonotype was seen ten or more times. This chain joins TRBV7-9 and TRBJ2-3; 8 nucleotides line up with TRBD1. With 4 bases clipped from V and 4 bases from J, the junction kept 10 bases outside the gene matches. Germline V lookup: CDR1 SEHNR, CDR2 FQNEAQ (reference sequence). The CDR3 sequence is 16 residues long. The CDR3 loop is CASSYTQQGGPDTQYF. CDR3 DNA sequence: TGTGCCAGCAGCTACACCCAACAGGGGGGACCAGATACGCAGTATTTT.

This clonotype showed up many times. V gene TRBV6-2 or TRBV6-3 combines with J gene TRBJ2-7; 8 bases are a match to TRBD2. From germline, CDR1 is MNHEY and CDR2 SVGEGT. The CDR3 loop spans 14 amino acids. The V and J ends lost 3 bases and 3 bases, in that order; junction bases with no gene match: 4. The CDR3 DNA sequence: TGTGCCAGCAGTTATAGCGGGAAGAACTACGAGCAGTACTTC. It is translated as CASSYSGKNYEQYF.

This chain joins TRBV3-1 and TRBJ1-2; weak D call: TRBD1 (5 bases). This CDR3 is 15 amino acids long. Germline CDR1 LGHDT, CDR2 YNNKEL (reference sequence). V lost 4 bases, J lost 0 bases, and 12 bases lay in between. In DNA form, the CDR3 reads TGTGCCAGCAGCCTAGACAGTGGACCTAACTATGGCTACACCTTC. This codes for CASSLDSGPNYGYTF. Combining the CDR3 with reference TRBV3-1 and TRBJ1-2 gives the whole variable domain DTAVSQTPKYLVTQMGNDKSIKCEQNLGHDTMYWYKQDSKKFLKIMFSYNNKELIINETVPNRFSPKSPDKAHLNLHINSLELGDSAVYFCASSLDSGPNYGYTFGSGTRLTVV.

In its sample, this clonotype was seen a few times. The chain carries TRBV25-1 and TRBJ2-3; 8 positions agree with TRBD2. The trim removed 7 bases at V and 4 bases at J, leaving 4 bases unmatched. CDR1 and CDR2 (germline): MGHDK, SYGVNS. The CDR3 covers 13 residues. CDR3 amino acids: CASKSAGADTQYF. The CDR3 nucleotides are TGTGCCAGCAAGTCAGCGGGGGCAGATACGCAGTATTTT.

This clonotype was found many times. This rearrangement joins TRBV7-2 to TRBJ2-3; no firm D call. The CDR3 length is 14 residues. Between the trimmed V and J ends, which lost 3 bases and 2 bases, there was a span of 9 bases. Germline V CDR1 and CDR2: SGHTA, FQGNSA. This CDR3 is CASSFGPDTDTQYF. CDR3 DNA: TGTGCCAGCAGCTTCGGGCCGGACACAGATACGCAGTATTTT.

This clonotype was counted at least ten times. This chain links TRBV11-2 with TRBJ2-3, with 12 bases matching TRBD2. The V gene's germline CDR1 is SGHAT and CDR2 FQNNGV. The CDR3 contains 16 residues. Trimming took 5 bases from V and 4 from J; bases not matched to a gene: 7. In DNA, the CDR3 is TGTGCCAGCAGCCAAACTAGCGGGGGGCCGGCAGATACGCAGTATTTT. Its translation is CASSQTSGGPADTQYF.

Ten or more counts support this clonotype. The V and J genes are TRBV7-8 and TRBJ2-1, with 7 bases fitting TRBD1. Germline CDR1 and CDR2: SGHVS and FQNEAQ. V trimming: 5 bases; J trimming: 0 bases; junction bases outside the gene matches: 7. This CDR3 is built from 16 residues. CDR3 amino acids: CASSETRGSSYNEQFF. DNA of the CDR3: TGTGCCAGCAGCGAGACCAGGGGGAGCTCCTACAATGAGCAGTTCTTC.

This clonotype has just a few counts. V gene TRBV4-2 combines with J gene TRBJ1-5, with D possibly matching TRBD1 (5 bases). The CDR3 extends over 17 amino acids. Germline CDR1 reads LGHNA; CDR2 reads YNFKEQ. V was cut by 0 bases and J by 0 bases, with 12 bases left in between. In nucleotides, the CDR3 is TGTGCCAGCAGCCAAGATATGGGACTGGATAGCAATCAGCCCCAGCATTTT. Translated, it gives CASSQDMGLDSNQPQHF.

This clonotype came up many times. The chain carries TRBV6-1 and TRBJ2-1, with D possibly TRBD2 on 5 matching bases. The CDR3 loop spans 13 amino acids. The ends were cut back, 6 bases at V and 5 bases at J, with 11 bases in the middle. Germline-derived CDR1 and CDR2 are MNHNS and SASEGT. The CDR3 DNA reads TGTGCCAGCAGCCCTAGGCGGGACAATGAGCAGTTCTTC. This translates into CASSPRRDNEQFF.

The rearrangement links TRBV20-1 to TRBJ2-1; TRBD2 is a possible D gene (6 bases). Between the trimmed V and J ends, which lost 1 base and 3 bases, there was a span of 16 bases. This CDR3 comprises 16 residues. Germline V CDR1 and CDR2: DFQATT, SNEGSKA (reference sequence). CDR3 amino acids: CSARGRDSGLYNEQFF. The DNA of the CDR3 is TGCAGTGCTAGAGGACGGGACTCAGGCCTCTACAATGAGCAGTTCTTC.

This clonotype was seen at least ten times. V usage is TRBV7-2 and J usage is TRBJ2-2; D gene ambiguous. CDR1 and CDR2 from the germline V gene are SGHTA and FQGNSA. Trimming stripped 5 bases from V and 3 bases from J, with 13 bases between. This CDR3 spans 15 amino acids. The CDR3 DNA reads TGTGCCAGCAGCCCCGTCGGGCCCCACACCGGGGAGCTGTTTTTT. Its protein product is CASSPVGPHTGELFF.

The table lists this clonotype with many counts. V and J are TRBV12-3 or TRBV12-4 and TRBJ1-1; D is ambiguous. The germline V and J ends were trimmed by 4 bases and 1 base, with 7 bases remaining between them. This CDR3 has 13 amino acids. DNA for the CDR3: TGTGCCAGCAGTTCCCAGACGAACACTGAAGCTTTCTTT. It encodes CASSSQTNTEAFF.